Listed here are 15 T cell receptor beta chains from one sample, sequenced in a study of neurological immune-mediated disorders. TCRdb used MiXCR to reprocess the 5' RACE reads, holding one entry per CDR3 protein. The sample shows 27,000 or so distinct CDR3 sequences, around 21% of them seen only once. The specimen sequenced was PBMCs. The receptor set was obtained from a woman aged 55-69 years in good health.

This clonotype came up a few times. The V and J genes are TRBV7-2 and TRBJ2-1; D may be TRBD1 (6 bases). The CDR3 runs 15 residues. The V end was cut by 5 bases, the J end by 7 bases, with 18 bases between. Germline values: CDR1 SGHTA, CDR2 FQGNSA. The CDR3 nucleotides read TGTGCCAGCAGCCCCCAGTGGGGGCCTGGGAATGAGCAGTTCTTC. Its protein product is CASSPQWGPGNEQFF.

About this clonotype itself: A read error may explain this, as a much larger clone is one base away. This chain connects TRBV5-1 to TRBJ2-2; TRBD1 matches at 7 bases. The germline gives CDR1 SGHRS, CDR2 YFSETQ. The CDR3 contains 14 residues. This chain's CDR3 is CVSLSGGNTGELFF. For the CDR3, the DNA is TGCGTCAGCCTCTCAGGGGGGAACACCGGGGAGCTGTTTTTT.

On this clonotype: It may be a read error: a sequence one base away is much more abundant. The chain has TRBV28 and TRBJ2-7, with D maybe TRBD2 (5 bases). CDR3 length: 15 residues. Germline CDR1 and CDR2: MDHEN and SYDVKM. The CDR3 region has the DNA TGTGTCAGCATAGGGAGCGCGACGGGCCCCTACGAGCAGTACTTC. Translated, it gives CVSIGSATGPYEQYF.

Ten or more counts support this clonotype. This sequence joins TRBV29-1 and TRBJ2-1; D might be TRBD1 (7 bases). From germline, CDR1 is SQVTM and CDR2 ANQGSEA. V was shortened by 6 bases and J by 1 base, with 16 bases between the two germline ends. This CDR3 is built from 15 residues. CDR3 amino acids: CSVQGGTESYNEQFF. The CDR3 region has the DNA TGCAGCGTCCAAGGGGGGACAGAGTCCTACAATGAGCAGTTCTTC.

The chain employs TRBV9 and TRBJ1-6; D unresolved. Between the trimmed V and J ends, which lost 1 base and 8 bases, there was a span of 10 bases. There are 14 residues in the CDR3. Per germline, CDR1 SGDLS and CDR2 YYNGEE. The CDR3 region has the DNA TGTGCCAGCAGCGTAACCTTATTCGATTCACCCCTCCACTTT. Protein product: CASSVTLFDSPLHF.

J is TRBJ2-3 and V is TRBV30, with 14 bases that match TRBD2. CDR1 is GTSNPN and CDR2 is SVGIG in the germline V gene (reference sequence). J lost 0 bases, V lost 2 bases, and 7 bases had no gene match. This CDR3 comprises 18 residues. This CDR3 is CAWSLGTSGGPSTDTQYF. CDR3 sequence (DNA): TGTGCCTGGAGTCTCGGGACTAGCGGGGGTCCTAGCACAGATACGCAGTATTTT. The full variable domain, rest sourced from reference TRBV30 and TRBJ2-3, is SQTIHQWPATLVQPVGSPLSLECTVEGTSNPNLYWYRQAAGRGLQLLFYSVGIGQISSEVPQNLSASRPQDRQFILSSKKLLLSDSGFYLCAWSLGTSGGPSTDTQYFGPGTRLTVL.

This clonotype is large. This sequence joins TRBV20-1 and TRBJ1-2; TRBD1 matches at 7 bases. Germline V gives CDR1 DFQATT, CDR2 SNEGSKA (reference sequence). The ends lost 1 base at V and 0 bases at J; junction bases unmatched: 17. The CDR3 sequence is 19 residues long. The CDR3 DNA follows: TGCAGTGCTAGAGTGATTAGGACAGGAGATGACTTAACTAACTATGGCTACACCTTC. Its protein is CSARVIRTGDDLTNYGYTF.

In its sample, this clonotype was seen many times. This chain connects TRBV20-1 to TRBJ2-7, with TRBD1 matching 9 bases. This CDR3 has 16 amino acids. Trimming took 5 bases from V and 1 from J; bases not matched to a gene: 12. The germline V gene has CDR1 DFQATT and CDR2 SNEGSKA (reference sequence). The CDR3, as DNA: TGCAGTGCTGGGACAGGGCGGTCCCTAGGGTCCTACGAGCAGTACTTC. Translation gives CSAGTGRSLGSYEQYF.

This clonotype was detected ten times or more. V gene TRBV3-1 combines with J gene TRBJ1-2; the match to TRBD1 covers 8 bases. The CDR3 runs 15 residues. The V gene's germline CDR1 is LGHDT and CDR2 YNNKEL (reference sequence). V was clipped by 6 bases and J by 0 bases; unmatched bases: 6. The CDR3 sequence: CASRRGTGANYGYTF. CDR3 sequence (DNA): TGTGCCAGCAGAAGGGGGACAGGCGCTAACTATGGCTACACCTTC.

The table lists this clonotype with many counts. J is TRBJ2-2 and V is TRBV6-5, with D perhaps matching TRBD1 or TRBD2 (7 bases each). CDR1 and CDR2 (germline): MNHEY, SVGAGI. V was trimmed by 6 bases and J by 6 bases, leaving 20 bases between them. This CDR3 comprises 16 residues. CDR3 DNA sequence: TGTGCCAGCAGGCTGTATTACAGGGGAGGGGCCGGGGAGCTGTTTTTT. Its protein product is CASRLYYRGGAGELFF.

The CDR3 loop reads CASSFWQVYEQYF. CDR3 nucleotide sequence: TGTGCCAGCAGCTTTTGGCAGGTTTACGAGCAGTACTTC. The V gene is TRBV5-5, the J gene TRBJ2-7; D is unresolved. The germline V gene encodes CDR1 SGHKS and CDR2 YYEKEE (reference sequence). The ends were cut back, 2 bases at V and 4 bases at J, with 10 bases in the middle. The length of the CDR3 is 13 residues.

By frequency in the sample, this clonotype is medium-sized. The V gene is TRBV10-3, the J gene TRBJ2-2, with D perhaps TRBD1 (6 bases). Germline V gene data show CDR1 as ENHRY and CDR2 as SYGVKD. This CDR3 is 15 amino acids long. The ends were cut back, 6 bases at V and 9 bases at J, with 20 bases in the middle. In DNA form, the CDR3 reads TGTGCCATCAGCGATAGGGGGACCGCGGAGAGGGAGCTGTTTTTT. Translated: CAISDRGTAERELFF.

This rearrangement joins TRBV5-1 to TRBJ2-1; 8 bases line up with TRBD2. With V trimmed by 9 bases and J by 7 bases, 15 bases remained unmatched. This CDR3 is 15 amino acids long. Germline CDR1 is SGHRS and CDR2 is YFSETQ. The CDR3 DNA is TGCGCCAACCATTTGGCGGGGGGCTTGGTGAATGAGCAGTTCTTC. It encodes CANHLAGGLVNEQFF.

The sample holds many counts of this clonotype. The chain links TRBV5-1 to TRBJ2-5; D uncertain. V was trimmed by 5 bases and J by 2 bases, leaving 13 bases between them. Germline assignment: CDR1 SGHRS and CDR2 YFSETQ. The length of the CDR3 is 14 residues. The CDR3 sequence: CASSPQQLQETQYF. The CDR3 DNA follows: TGCGCCAGCAGTCCTCAGCAGCTACAAGAGACCCAGTACTTC.

This clonotype has ten or more counts. The rearrangement links TRBV20-1 to TRBJ2-1; TRBD2 matches at 10 bases. V shed 1 base, J shed 4 bases, and the junction held 7 bases outside the gene matches. The CDR3 consists of 16 residues. Germline V gives CDR1 DFQATT, CDR2 SNEGSKA (reference sequence). CDR3 region: CSARVRVAGGYNEQFF. DNA of the CDR3: TGCAGTGCTAGAGTAAGGGTAGCGGGGGGATACAATGAGCAGTTCTTC.